This record covers a single TCR beta chain. This sample is part of a study of blood T cell repertoires in COVID-19. Study in general: There were acute and convalescent COVID-19 samples, and they came from the United States, Italy and Spain. The cDNA or gDNA used as material had been derived from T cells, B-cell-depleted T cells, or PBMCs.

The CDR3 consists of 13 residues. Trimming pared 4 bases from V and 3 bases from J, leaving 7 bases between. The germline V gene has CDR1 SGHRS and CDR2 YFSETQ. In the original workflow: Scientists estimated how many nucleated cells there were by amplifying reference gene primers. Generated by immunoSEQ multiplex PCR, the TCRdb table keeps only in-frame clones and is missing some. For V, J and clone size, that table is used; D and trimming come from the DNA. In the table there are some 130,000 clones, about four fifths of which are singletons. The genes are TRBV5-1 and TRBJ2-2; no clear D gene. This sequence was found in a man of 80 years or more with acute or convalescent COVID-19. The sample was peripheral blood. The CDR3 DNA follows: TGCGCCAGCAGCCCCCGTGACACCGGGGAGCTGTTTTTT. Its translation is CASSPRDTGELFF.